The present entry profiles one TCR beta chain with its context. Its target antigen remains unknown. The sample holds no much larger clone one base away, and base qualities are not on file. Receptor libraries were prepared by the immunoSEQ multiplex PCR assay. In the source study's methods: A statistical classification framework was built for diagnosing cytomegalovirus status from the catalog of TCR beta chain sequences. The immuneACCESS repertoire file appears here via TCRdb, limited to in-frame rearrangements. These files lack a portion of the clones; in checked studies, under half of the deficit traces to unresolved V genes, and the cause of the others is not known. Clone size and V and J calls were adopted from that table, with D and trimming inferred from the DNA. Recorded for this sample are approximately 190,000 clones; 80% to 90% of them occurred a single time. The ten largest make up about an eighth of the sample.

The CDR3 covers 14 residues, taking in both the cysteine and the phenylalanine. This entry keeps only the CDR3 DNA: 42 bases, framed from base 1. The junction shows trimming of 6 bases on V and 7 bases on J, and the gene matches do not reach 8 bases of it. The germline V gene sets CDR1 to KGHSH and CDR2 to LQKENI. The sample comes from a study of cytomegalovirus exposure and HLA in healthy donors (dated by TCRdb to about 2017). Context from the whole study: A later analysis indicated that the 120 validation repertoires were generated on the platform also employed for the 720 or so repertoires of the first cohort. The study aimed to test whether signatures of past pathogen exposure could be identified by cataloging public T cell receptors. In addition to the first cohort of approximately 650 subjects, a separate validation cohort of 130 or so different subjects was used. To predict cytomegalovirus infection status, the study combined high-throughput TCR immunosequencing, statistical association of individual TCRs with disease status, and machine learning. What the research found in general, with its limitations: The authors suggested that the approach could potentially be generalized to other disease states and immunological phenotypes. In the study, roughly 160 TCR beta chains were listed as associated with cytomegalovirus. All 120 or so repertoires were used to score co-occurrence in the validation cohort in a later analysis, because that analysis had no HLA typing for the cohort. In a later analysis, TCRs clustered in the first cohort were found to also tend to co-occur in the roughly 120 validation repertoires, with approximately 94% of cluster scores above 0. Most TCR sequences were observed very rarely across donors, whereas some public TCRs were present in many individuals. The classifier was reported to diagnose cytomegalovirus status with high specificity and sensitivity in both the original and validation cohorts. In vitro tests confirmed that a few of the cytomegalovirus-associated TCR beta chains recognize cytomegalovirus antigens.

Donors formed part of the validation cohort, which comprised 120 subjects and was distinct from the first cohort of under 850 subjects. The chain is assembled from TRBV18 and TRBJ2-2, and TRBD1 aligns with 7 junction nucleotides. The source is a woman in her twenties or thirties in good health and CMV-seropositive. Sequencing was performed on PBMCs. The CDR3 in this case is CASSERGLDGELFF. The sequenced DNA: TGTGCCAGCTCGGAGAGGGGGCTCGACGGGGAGCTGTTTTTT.